The sequence of this T cell receptor (beta chain) was determined in a study of monozygotic twins with inflammatory bowel disease (dated by TCRdb to the late 2010s). Context from the whole study: In total, around 28 monozygotic twin pairs made up the full study: 19 Danish pairs, all IBD-discordant, plus nine German pairs, of which four were IBD-concordant and five were IBD-discordant. The search for disease-associated traits relied mainly on comparing, within discordant pairs, IBD patients with their genetically identical healthy co-twins. Each individual had, on average, about 151 000 unique TCRalpha sequences and 181 000 unique TCRbeta sequences available for analysis.

From each donor, an approximately 2.5 ml peripheral blood sample was drawn into PAXgene tubes and stored at -80 degrees C. Without any T cell sorting, total RNA was extracted from whole blood using the PAXgene blood miRNA kit on an automated QIAcube. Peripheral blood from monozygotic twin pairs, either concordant or discordant for inflammatory bowel disease, underwent deep TCRalpha and TCRbeta repertoire profiling that used unique molecular barcoding. Smoking habits were recorded for all twin pairs, and each individual was classified as a current, former or never smoker. On the study overall, not on this receptor specifically: The results gave no support for a single strong signal or clonotype linked to IBD. Repertoire similarity did not differ between concordant and discordant twins, which could be due to limited statistical power. Measured by the inverse Simpson index, TCRbeta repertoire diversity was lower in IBD patients than in their healthy co-twins. Distinction between different T cell subtypes could not be achieved in the analysis. Background noise and inter-individual variability may have been introduced into the repertoires by the differing immunosuppressive treatments among patients. Compared with healthy twins, IBD patients shared fewer clonotypes with other individuals, and the difference was most pronounced in patients with signs of disease activity.

To prepare the library, 5' RACE was applied. Preparation of each TCR library used 3,500 to 4,500 ng of total RNA. For each sample, cDNA was synthesized in eight separate reactions using SMARTScribe reverse transcriptase. During cDNA synthesis, template switching was used to introduce unique molecular identifiers that contained a 6-nucleotide sample barcode. Two nested PCRs of about 15 and 9 cycles amplified the TCRalpha and TCRbeta cDNA, and bead purification followed each PCR. Before amplification, the cDNA was treated with uracil DNA-glycosylase and purified using the QIAquick PCR purification kit. In the second PCR, Illumina TruSeq-compatible adapters and sample-specific barcodes were added. Library quality and concentration were checked on TapeStation and Qubit, and libraries were pooled at 4.5 to 5.5 ng each. Sequencing of pooled libraries was carried out on an Illumina HiSeq2500 single-index Rapid Run using 2 x 100 bp reads and custom sequencing primers. For the original study's pipeline: UMI-based consensus assembly with MiGEC version 1.2.6 was used to correct PCR and sequencing errors. MiXCR version 2.1.1 handled V(D)J alignment, clonotype assembly and CDR3 extraction. Normalisation of gene usage, clonotype sharing and MAIT/NKT TCR abundance was achieved by analysing the top 1000, 10 000 and 20 000 clonotypes per sample. After downsampling to 27 000 UMIs, diversity was calculated as the inverse Simpson index using the vegan R package. Paired Mann-Whitney U tests on discordant twin pairs were used, with Benjamini-Hochberg multiple-testing correction. TCRdb reprocessed the sequencing reads and holds a single record per CDR3 protein sequence, with no DNA. Here the V and J calls rest on TCRdb's processing, not on the authors' analysis. The table for this sample records 150,000 to 200,000 distinct CDR3 sequences. The ten most abundant clones make up under 3.5% of the sample.

With respect to this clonotype: Its antigen target is currently unknown.

CDR1 and CDR2 are drawn from the germline V gene: SGHNT, YENEEA. Taken from cysteine to phenylalanine, the CDR3 has 14 residues. DNA is not on record. This chain joins TRBV11-3 to TRBJ1-1; TCRdb's assignment of TRBD1 cannot be checked, as there is no DNA. Sequenced sample: blood. The receptor comes from a human donor with ulcerative colitis or Crohn's disease, or a healthy co-twin of an affected twin (not recorded which). The CDR3 protein: CASSMTGMNTEAFF.